This TCR beta chain derives from a study of T cells after yellow fever vaccination. Whole-study findings and limits: A limited proportion of clonotypes was detected within both the CD4 and CD8 compartments.

The table lists this clonotype with a few counts. Its antigen is unidentified. TCRdb processed the 5' RACE reads anew with MiXCR; each CDR3 protein has one entry. Altogether a few hundred thousand distinct CDR3 sequences are present, more than 9% being singletons, with the ten largest covering 15% to 20%. The germline V gene has CDR1 SEHNR and CDR2 FQNEAQ (reference sequence). This CDR3 region has 16 residues. The ends were cut back, 3 bases at V and 0 bases at J, with 13 bases in the middle. V usage is TRBV7-9 and J usage is TRBJ2-3; no clear D. Sample: PBMCs, taken on the day of the first yellow fever vaccination. This clonotype was obtained from a man aged 18 to 30 who received the YFV17D yellow fever vaccine. As DNA, the CDR3 is TGTGCCAGCAGCTTCCACCGGCCACTCAGCACAGATACGCAGTATTTT. This encodes CASSFHRPLSTDTQYF.